One and the same sample provided the 7 T cell receptor beta chains below, sequenced in a study of blood T cell repertoires in COVID-19. TCRdb's table, derived via immunoSEQ multiplex PCR, lists solely in-frame clones and lacks some. The table lists approximately 97,000 clones, about four fifths of them singletons. The sample comprised peripheral blood. These receptor sequences come from a middle-aged man with active or convalescent COVID-19.

This chain uses TRBV5-6 with TRBJ1-1; D uncertain. The germline V and J ends were trimmed by 0 bases and 4 bases, with 10 bases remaining between them. The germline V gene has CDR1 SGHDT and CDR2 YYEEEE. The CDR3 extends over 14 amino acids. The DNA of the CDR3 is TGTGCCAGCAGCTTGGCAGACCGACTCACTGAAGCTTTCTTT. Translation: CASSLADRLTEAFF.

The DNA of the CDR3 is TGTGCCAGCCAACGGACAGATAGCTACGAGCAGTACTTC. It is translated as CASQRTDSYEQYF. The V gene is TRBV18, the J gene TRBJ2-7; a weak D match, TRBD1 (6 bases). Germline CDR1 and CDR2: KGHSH and LQKENI. The CDR3 loop spans 13 amino acids. V lost 8 bases and J 3 bases, leaving 14 bases between the germline ends.

The chain links TRBV27 to TRBJ2-7; D uncertain. The germline gives CDR1 MNHEY, CDR2 SMNVEV (reference sequence). CDR3 size: 12 residues. Trimming took 6 bases from V and 4 from J, leaving 10 bases between them. The chain's CDR3 is CASSLSLYEQYF. CDR3 nucleotide sequence: TGTGCCAGCAGCTTGTCCCTTTACGAGCAGTACTTC.

This rearrangement joins TRBV6-5 to TRBJ1-2; the D is unclear. V lost 7 bases, J lost 5 bases, and 14 bases lay in between. This CDR3 spans 13 amino acids. CDR1 is MNHEY and CDR2 is SVGAGI in the germline V gene. The CDR3 is CASTRDELYGYTF. The CDR3 DNA reads as TGTGCCAGCACTCGCGACGAACTATATGGCTACACCTTC.

This clone has only a few counts. This chain uses TRBV5-5 with TRBJ2-7, with D perhaps TRBD1 (5 bases). The CDR3 is 14 residues long. Trimming left V 0 bases short and J 2 bases short, with 9 bases between. CDR1 and CDR2 from the germline V gene are SGHKS and YYEKEE (reference sequence). The CDR3 reads CASSLGAGTYEQYF. In DNA form, the CDR3 reads TGTGCCAGCAGCTTGGGTGCAGGGACCTACGAGCAGTACTTC.

This chain joins TRBV27 and TRBJ2-1; D call uncertain. There are 11 residues in the CDR3. The germline V gene has CDR1 MNHEY and CDR2 SMNVEV (reference sequence). Trimming left V 6 bases short and J 7 bases short, with 7 bases between. The CDR3 loop is CASRLRNEQFF. The DNA for the CDR3 is TGTGCCAGCAGGTTGAGGAATGAGCAGTTCTTC.

The chain joins TRBV6-5 to TRBJ1-2, with D possibly TRBD1 on 5 matching bases. Germline CDR1 MNHEY, CDR2 SVGAGI. There are 13 residues in the CDR3. V dropped 3 bases and J dropped 8 bases, with 13 bases sitting between them. The CDR3 region has the DNA TGTGCCAGCAGTTATCTCGGGACTCTCGGCTACACCTTC. Protein product: CASSYLGTLGYTF.